These 14 T cell receptor beta chains were all obtained from the same sample, sequenced in a study of T cells after yellow fever vaccination. TCRdb reanalysed the 5' RACE reads using MiXCR and keeps one entry per CDR3 protein. In the table there are roughly 300,000 distinct CDR3 sequences, roughly 8% of which are singletons. Material: PBMCs, obtained more than 40 days after the first yellow fever vaccination. All receptors come from a young man who received the YFV17D yellow fever vaccine.

The rearrangement joins TRBV18 to TRBJ2-1; TRBD1 aligns across 9 bases. Germline V gene sequence: CDR1 KGHSH, CDR2 LQKENI. This CDR3 spans 16 amino acids. Trimming at V came to 3 bases and at J to 4 bases, leaving 7 bases not matched to a gene. The CDR3 spells CASSPLGQGVYNEQFF. CDR3 DNA sequence: TGTGCCAGCTCACCCCTGGGACAGGGAGTTTACAATGAGCAGTTCTTC.

V usage is TRBV7-2 and J usage is TRBJ2-3; 15 bases match TRBD2. The germline gives CDR1 SGHTA, CDR2 FQGNSA. The trim removed 5 bases at V and 2 bases at J, leaving 5 bases unmatched. The CDR3 loop spans 17 amino acids. CDR3 amino acids: CASSPGLAGGSTDTQYF. In nucleotides, the CDR3 is TGTGCCAGCAGCCCCGGACTAGCGGGGGGGTCCACAGATACGCAGTATTTT.

This chain joins TRBV18 and TRBJ2-3; D is ambiguous. Trimming left V 0 bases short and J 3 bases short, with 7 bases between. Germline V gene data show CDR1 as KGHSH and CDR2 as LQKENI. This CDR3 spans 14 amino acids. In nucleotides, the CDR3 is TGTGCCAGCTCACCACCTCTCTGGACAGATACGCAGTATTTT. Residues: CASSPPLWTDTQYF.

Many counts were recorded for this clonotype. The chain is built from TRBV5-1 and TRBJ1-1, with a weak D call TRBD1 (6 bases). The CDR3 loop spans 15 amino acids. Germline V lookup: CDR1 SGHRS, CDR2 YFSETQ. Trimming took off 0 bases at V and 1 base at J, with 10 bases between the two ends. CDR3 sequence: CASSLEPTGNTEAFF. DNA of the CDR3: TGCGCCAGCAGCTTGGAGCCGACAGGGAACACTGAAGCTTTCTTT.

This sequence joins TRBV5-4 and TRBJ2-1; D unclear. CDR3 size: 13 residues. Germline V gives CDR1 SGHNT, CDR2 YYREEE (reference sequence). V was shortened by 2 bases and J by 8 bases, with 11 bases between the two germline ends. This chain's CDR3 is CASSFRRPDEQFF. In DNA form, the CDR3 reads TGTGCCAGCAGCTTCCGACGGCCCGATGAGCAGTTCTTC.

The CDR3 DNA sequence: TGTGCCAGCAGCTTGGACTGGAACACTGAAGCTTTCTTT. It translates to CASSLDWNTEAFF. V gene TRBV5-5 combines with J gene TRBJ1-1, with unresolved D. The germline V gene encodes CDR1 SGHKS and CDR2 YYEKEE (reference sequence). The CDR3 consists of 13 residues. Trimming pared 0 bases from V and 1 base from J, leaving 4 bases between.

This clonotype was counted between two and nine times. The rearrangement uses TRBV5-1 and TRBJ2-7; D possibly matches TRBD1 or TRBD2 (5 bases each). The CDR3 is made up of 15 amino acids. Germline V gene sequence: CDR1 SGHRS, CDR2 YFSETQ. The V and J ends lost 3 bases and 2 bases respectively, with 15 bases between them. CDR3 region: CASSSEGRTAYEQYF. The CDR3 DNA is TGCGCCAGCAGCTCCGAGGGGCGTACGGCCTACGAGCAGTACTTC. The complete variable domain, with remaining parts taken from reference TRBV5-1 and TRBJ2-7, reads KAGVTQTPRYLIKTRGQQVTLSCSPISGHRSVSWYQQTPGQGLQFLFEYFSETQRNKGNFPGRFSGRQFSNSRSEMNVSTLELGDSALYLCASSSEGRTAYEQYFGPGTRLTVT.

The table lists this clonotype with a few counts. This chain connects TRBV20-1 to TRBJ1-5, with D perhaps matching TRBD1 (6 bases). The V gene's germline CDR1 is DFQATT and CDR2 SNEGSKA (reference sequence). The CDR3 contains 13 residues. The V end lost 6 bases, the J end lost 4 bases, and 13 bases lay between the germline ends. The CDR3 loop is CSARLTGNQPQHF. DNA for the CDR3: TGCAGTGCACGACTCACAGGGAATCAGCCCCAGCATTTT.

This clonotype was seen ten or more times. This rearrangement joins TRBV4-1 to TRBJ1-1; D is unresolved. Trimming cost V 0 bases and J 4 bases, with 15 bases left between them. Per the germline V gene, CDR1 is MGHRA and CDR2 is YSYEKL. The CDR3 consists of 16 residues. The CDR3, as DNA: TGCGCCAGCAGCCAAGAGGGCCGGGGTGGGAGCACTGAAGCTTTCTTT. Its translation: CASSQEGRGGSTEAFF.

This clonotype was counted only a few times. The chain recombines TRBV29-1 with TRBJ2-3; 11 positions match TRBD2. Germline V CDR1 and CDR2: SQVTM, ANQGSEA. With 0 bases clipped from V and 0 bases from J, the junction kept 8 bases outside the gene matches. The CDR3 runs to 18 residues. CDR3 amino acids: CSVEDASGGTTSTDTQYF. For the CDR3, the DNA is TGCAGCGTTGAAGACGCTAGCGGGGGGACTACTAGCACAGATACGCAGTATTTT.

V and J are TRBV7-9 and TRBJ2-1, with D maybe TRBD1 (6 bases). This CDR3 contains 15 residues. Germline V CDR1 and CDR2: SEHNR, FQNEAQ (reference sequence). Trimming took off 3 bases at V and 5 bases at J, with 14 bases between the two ends. CDR3 protein: CASSFRRGIDNEQFF. The CDR3 region has the DNA TGTGCCAGCAGCTTCCGCAGGGGCATCGACAATGAGCAGTTCTTC.

This clonotype occurred a few times. The chain has TRBV5-1 and TRBJ2-1; perhaps TRBD1 as D (5 bases). CDR1 is SGHRS, CDR2 YFSETQ, per germline. This CDR3 has 15 residues. The V end lost 0 bases, the J end lost 4 bases, and 11 bases lay between the germline ends. CDR3 bases: TGCGCCAGCAGCTTGGTGGGGCTAGGATACAATGAGCAGTTCTTC. This gives the protein CASSLVGLGYNEQFF.

The CDR3 DNA reads TGCAGTGCTCCCAGCTGGGGTCAGGGGGTTTCCTACAATGAGCAGTTCTTC. Translation gives CSAPSWGQGVSYNEQFF. The chain employs TRBV20-1 and TRBJ2-1; 7 bases are shared with TRBD1. Germline CDR1 DFQATT, CDR2 SNEGSKA (reference sequence). The CDR3 length is 17 residues. The V and J ends lost 5 bases and 1 base, in that order; junction bases with no gene match: 14.

This clonotype has a handful of counts. The rearrangement uses TRBV7-3 and TRBJ2-1; D is unresolved. The germline V gene encodes CDR1 SGHTA and CDR2 FQGTGA. Trimming left V 4 bases short and J 8 bases short, with 12 bases between. CDR3 length: 13 residues. The CDR3 reads CASSSFLGDEQFF. CDR3 nucleotides: TGTGCCAGCAGCTCCTTCCTGGGTGATGAGCAGTTCTTC.